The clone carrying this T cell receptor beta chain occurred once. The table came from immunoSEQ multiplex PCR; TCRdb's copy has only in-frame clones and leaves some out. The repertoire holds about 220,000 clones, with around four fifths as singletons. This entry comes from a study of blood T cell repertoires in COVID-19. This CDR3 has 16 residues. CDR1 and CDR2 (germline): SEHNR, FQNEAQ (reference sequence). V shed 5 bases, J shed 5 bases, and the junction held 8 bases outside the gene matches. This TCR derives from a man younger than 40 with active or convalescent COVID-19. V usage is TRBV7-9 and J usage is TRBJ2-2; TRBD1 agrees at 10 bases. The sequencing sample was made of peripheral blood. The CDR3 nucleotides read TGTGCCAGCAGCCCACCGGGACAGGGGAGAACCGGGGAGCTGTTTTTT. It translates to CASSPPGQGRTGELFF.